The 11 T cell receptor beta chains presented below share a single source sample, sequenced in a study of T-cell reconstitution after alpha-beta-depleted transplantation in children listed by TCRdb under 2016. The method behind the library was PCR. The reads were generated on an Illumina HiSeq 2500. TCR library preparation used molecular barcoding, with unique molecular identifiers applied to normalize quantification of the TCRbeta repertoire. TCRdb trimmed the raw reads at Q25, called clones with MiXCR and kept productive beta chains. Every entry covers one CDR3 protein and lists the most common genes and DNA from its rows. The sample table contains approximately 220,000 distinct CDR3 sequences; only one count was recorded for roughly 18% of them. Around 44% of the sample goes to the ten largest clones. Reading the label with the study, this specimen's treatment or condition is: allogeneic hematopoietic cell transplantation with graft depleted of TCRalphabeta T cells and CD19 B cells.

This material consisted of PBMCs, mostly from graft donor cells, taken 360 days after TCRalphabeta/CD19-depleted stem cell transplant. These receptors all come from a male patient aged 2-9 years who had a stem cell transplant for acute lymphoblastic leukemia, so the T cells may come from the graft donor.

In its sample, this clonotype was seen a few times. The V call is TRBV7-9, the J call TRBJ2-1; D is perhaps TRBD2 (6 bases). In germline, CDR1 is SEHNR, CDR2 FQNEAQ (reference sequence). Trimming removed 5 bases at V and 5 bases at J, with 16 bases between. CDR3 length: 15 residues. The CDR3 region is CASSPKGGVHNEQFF. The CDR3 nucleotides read TGTGCCAGCAGCCCTAAGGGCGGGGTCCACAATGAGCAGTTCTTC.

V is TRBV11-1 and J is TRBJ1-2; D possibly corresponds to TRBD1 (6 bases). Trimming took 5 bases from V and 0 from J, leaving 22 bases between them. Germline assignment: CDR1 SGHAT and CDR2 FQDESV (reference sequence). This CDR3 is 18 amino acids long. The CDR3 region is CASSTSKGHLWANYGYTF. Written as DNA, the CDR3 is TGTGCCAGCAGCACCTCAAAGGGACACCTCTGGGCTAACTATGGCTACACCTTC.

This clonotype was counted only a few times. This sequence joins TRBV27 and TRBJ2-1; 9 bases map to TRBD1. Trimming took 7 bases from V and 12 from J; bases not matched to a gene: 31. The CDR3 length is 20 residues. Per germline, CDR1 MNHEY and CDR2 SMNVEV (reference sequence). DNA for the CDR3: TGTGCCAGCACCAACACGGGACAGGGCGGGGGCCGCTCCCCGAGCGGTGGGCAGTTCTTC. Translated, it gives CASTNTGQGGGRSPSGGQFF.

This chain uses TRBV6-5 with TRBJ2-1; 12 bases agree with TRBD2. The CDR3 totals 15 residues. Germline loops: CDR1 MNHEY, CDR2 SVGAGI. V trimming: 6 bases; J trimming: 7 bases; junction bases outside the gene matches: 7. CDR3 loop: CASSLAGGLGNEQFF. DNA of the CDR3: TGTGCCAGCAGCCTAGCGGGGGGGCTGGGAAATGAGCAGTTCTTC.

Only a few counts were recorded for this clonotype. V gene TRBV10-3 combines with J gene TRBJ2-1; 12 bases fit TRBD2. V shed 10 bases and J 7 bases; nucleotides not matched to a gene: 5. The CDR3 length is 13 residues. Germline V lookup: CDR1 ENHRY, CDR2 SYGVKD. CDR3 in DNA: TGTGCCACCGGACTAGCGGGACCGAATGAGCAGTTCTTC. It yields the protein CATGLAGPNEQFF.

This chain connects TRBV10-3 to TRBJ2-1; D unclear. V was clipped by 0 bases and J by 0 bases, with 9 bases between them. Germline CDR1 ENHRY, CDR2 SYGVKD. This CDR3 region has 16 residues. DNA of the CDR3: TGTGCCATCAGTGAGTCAACAGAATACTCCTACAATGAGCAGTTCTTC. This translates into CAISESTEYSYNEQFF.

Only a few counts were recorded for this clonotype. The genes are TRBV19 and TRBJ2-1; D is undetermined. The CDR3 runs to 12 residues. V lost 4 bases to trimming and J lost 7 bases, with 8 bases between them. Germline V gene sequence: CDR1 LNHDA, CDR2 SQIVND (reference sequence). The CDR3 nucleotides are TGTGCCAGTAGTACCTACAGAAATGAGCAGTTCTTC. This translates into CASSTYRNEQFF.

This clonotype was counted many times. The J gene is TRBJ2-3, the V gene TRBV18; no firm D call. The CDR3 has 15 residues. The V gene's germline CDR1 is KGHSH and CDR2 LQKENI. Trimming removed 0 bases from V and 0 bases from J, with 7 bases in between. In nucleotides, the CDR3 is TGTGCCAGCTCACCACCGTTGACGAGCACAGATACGCAGTATTTT. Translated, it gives CASSPPLTSTDTQYF.

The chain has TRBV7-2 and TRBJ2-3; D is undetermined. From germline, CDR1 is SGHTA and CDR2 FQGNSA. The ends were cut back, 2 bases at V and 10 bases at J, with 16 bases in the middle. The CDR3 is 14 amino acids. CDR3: CASSLRMDVASQYF. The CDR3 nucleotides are TGTGCCAGCAGCTTAAGAATGGACGTAGCCTCGCAGTATTTT.

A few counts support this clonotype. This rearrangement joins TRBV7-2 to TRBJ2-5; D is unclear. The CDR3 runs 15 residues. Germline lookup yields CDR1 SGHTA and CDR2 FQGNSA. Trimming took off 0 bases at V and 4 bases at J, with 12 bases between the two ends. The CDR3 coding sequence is TGTGCCAGCAGCTTAGCACCCCCCCTAGGAGAGACCCAGTACTTC. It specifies CASSLAPPLGETQYF.

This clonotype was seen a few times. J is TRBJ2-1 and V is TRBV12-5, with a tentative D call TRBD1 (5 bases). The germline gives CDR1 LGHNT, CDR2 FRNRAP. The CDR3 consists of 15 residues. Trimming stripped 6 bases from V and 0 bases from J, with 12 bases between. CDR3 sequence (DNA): TGTGCTAGTGGAGCAGGGTATGGCTCCTACAATGAGCAGTTCTTC. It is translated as CASGAGYGSYNEQFF.